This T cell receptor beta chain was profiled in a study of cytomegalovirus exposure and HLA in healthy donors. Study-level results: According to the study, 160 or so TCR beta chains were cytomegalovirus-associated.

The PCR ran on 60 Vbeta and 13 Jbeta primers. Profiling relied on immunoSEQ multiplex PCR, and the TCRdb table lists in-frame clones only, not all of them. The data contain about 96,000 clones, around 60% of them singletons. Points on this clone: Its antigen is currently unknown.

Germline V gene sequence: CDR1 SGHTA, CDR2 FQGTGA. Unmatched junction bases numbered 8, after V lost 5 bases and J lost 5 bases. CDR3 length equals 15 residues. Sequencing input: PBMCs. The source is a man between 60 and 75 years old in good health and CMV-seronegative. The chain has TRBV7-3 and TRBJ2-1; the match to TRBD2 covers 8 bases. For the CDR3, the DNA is TGTGCCAGCAGCCCCGGACTAGCTGGGAACAATGAGCAGTTCTTC. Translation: CASSPGLAGNNEQFF.